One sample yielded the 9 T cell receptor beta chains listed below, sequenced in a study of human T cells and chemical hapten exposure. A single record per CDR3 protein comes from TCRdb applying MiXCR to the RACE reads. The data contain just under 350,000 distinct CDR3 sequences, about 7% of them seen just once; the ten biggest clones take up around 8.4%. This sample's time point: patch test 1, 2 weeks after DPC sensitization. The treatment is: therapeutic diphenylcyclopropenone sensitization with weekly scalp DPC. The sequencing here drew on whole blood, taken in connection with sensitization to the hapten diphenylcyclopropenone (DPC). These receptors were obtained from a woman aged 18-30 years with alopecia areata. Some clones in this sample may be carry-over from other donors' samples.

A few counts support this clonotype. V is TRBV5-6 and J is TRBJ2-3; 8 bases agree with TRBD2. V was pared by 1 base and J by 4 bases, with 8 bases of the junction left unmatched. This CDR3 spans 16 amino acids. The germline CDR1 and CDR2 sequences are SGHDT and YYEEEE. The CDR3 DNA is TGTGCCAGCAGCTTGTTTCGCGGGGGGTTGGCAGATACGCAGTATTTT. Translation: CASSLFRGGLADTQYF.

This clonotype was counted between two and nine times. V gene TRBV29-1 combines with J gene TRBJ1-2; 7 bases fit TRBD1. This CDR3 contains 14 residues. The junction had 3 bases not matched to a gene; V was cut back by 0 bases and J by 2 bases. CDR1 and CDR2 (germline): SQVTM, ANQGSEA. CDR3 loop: CSVEDSGQNYGYTF. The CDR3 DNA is TGCAGCGTTGAAGATTCGGGACAGAACTATGGCTACACCTTC.

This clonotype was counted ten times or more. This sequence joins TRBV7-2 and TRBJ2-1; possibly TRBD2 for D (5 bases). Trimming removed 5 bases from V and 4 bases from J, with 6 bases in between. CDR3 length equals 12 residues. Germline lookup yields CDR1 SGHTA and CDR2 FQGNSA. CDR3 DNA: TGTGCCAGCAGCCCGGGGTACAATGAGCAGTTCTTC. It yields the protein CASSPGYNEQFF.

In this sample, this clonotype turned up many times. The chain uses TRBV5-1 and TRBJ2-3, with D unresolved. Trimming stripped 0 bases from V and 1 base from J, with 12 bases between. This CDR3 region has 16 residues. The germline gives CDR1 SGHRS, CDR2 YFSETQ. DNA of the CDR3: TGCGCCAGCAGCTTGGACGGTAACTTGGGCACAGATACGCAGTATTTT. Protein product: CASSLDGNLGTDTQYF.

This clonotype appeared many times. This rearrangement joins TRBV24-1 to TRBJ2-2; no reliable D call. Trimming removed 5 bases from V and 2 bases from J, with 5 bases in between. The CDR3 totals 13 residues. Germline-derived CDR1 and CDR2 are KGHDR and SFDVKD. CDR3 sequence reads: CATSGDNTGELFF. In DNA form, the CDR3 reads TGTGCCACCAGTGGCGATAACACCGGGGAGCTGTTTTTT.

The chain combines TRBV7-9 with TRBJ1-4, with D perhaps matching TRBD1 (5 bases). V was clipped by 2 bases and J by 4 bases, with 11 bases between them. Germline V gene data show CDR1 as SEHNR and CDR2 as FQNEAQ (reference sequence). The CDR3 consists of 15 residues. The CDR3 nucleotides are TGTGCCAGCAGCTTACCGGGACGGCGTAATGAAAAACTGTTTTTT. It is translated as CASSLPGRRNEKLFF. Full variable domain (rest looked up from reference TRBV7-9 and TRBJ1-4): DTGVSQNPRHKITKRGQNVTFRCDPISEHNRLYWYRQTLGQGPEFLTYFQNEAQLEKSRLLSDRFSAERPKGSFSTLEIQRTEQGDSAMYLCASSLPGRRNEKLFFGSGTQLSVL.

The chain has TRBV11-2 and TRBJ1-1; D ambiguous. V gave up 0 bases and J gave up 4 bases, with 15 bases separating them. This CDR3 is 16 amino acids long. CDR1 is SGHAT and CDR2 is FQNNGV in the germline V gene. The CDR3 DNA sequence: TGTGCCAGCAGCTTAGAAGTCGATCCTATCGGCACTGAAGCTTTCTTT. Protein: CASSLEVDPIGTEAFF.

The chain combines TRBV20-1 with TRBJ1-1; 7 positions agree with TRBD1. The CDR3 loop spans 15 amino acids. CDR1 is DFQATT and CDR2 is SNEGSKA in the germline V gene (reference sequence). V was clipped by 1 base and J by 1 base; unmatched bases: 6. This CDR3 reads CSARAATGKNTEAFF. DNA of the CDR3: TGCAGTGCTAGAGCCGCGACAGGGAAGAACACTGAAGCTTTCTTT.

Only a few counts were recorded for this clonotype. CDR3 loop: CASRDSRAFF. In DNA form, the CDR3 reads TGTGCCAGCAGGGACAGTCGAGCTTTCTTT. The chain has TRBV2 and TRBJ1-1; possible D gene TRBD1, 6 bases. This CDR3 spans 10 amino acids. V dropped 6 bases and J dropped 10 bases, with 9 bases sitting between them. Germline V CDR1 and CDR2: SNHLY, FYNNEI. The whole variable domain, remainder taken from reference TRBV2 and TRBJ1-1, is EPEVTQTPSHQVTQMGQEVILRCVPISNHLYFYWYRQILGQKVEFLVSFYNNEISEKSEIFDDQFSVERPDGSNFTLKIRSTKLEDSAMYFCASRDSRAFFGQGTRLTVV.